This TCR beta chain stems from a study of T cells after posttransplantation cyclophosphamide. Study-wide results and caveats: Donor CD8+ memory clones often dominated recipient blood repertoires at later times. Recipient CMV seropositivity and CMV reactivation strongly tracked TRB clonality. TRB overlap between skin or GI tissue T cells and blood was limited.

Methotrexate plus calcineurin inhibitor accompanied controls' myeloablative marrow transplants; sampling was 1 year later. The protocol was immunoSEQ multiplex PCR, while the TCRdb copy is restricted to in-frame clones and leaves out a portion. The table has about 15,000 clones, around 86% seen once; the top ten hold 3.5% to 4%. The CDR3 length is 17 residues. Germline V gives CDR1 LGHNT, CDR2 FRNRAP. Remarks on this clone: Its specificity is unknown. Germline is not matched at one junction end, which may reflect a read error.

The source was PBMCs, collected after an allogeneic stem cell transplant with a calcineurin inhibitor and methotrexate. This rearrangement joins TRBV12-5 to TRBJ2-7; TRBD2 aligns across 9 bases. The TCR comes from a male patient aged 45-60 years who received an allogeneic stem cell transplant from an unrelated donor, was CMV-positive, and had chronic GVHD only. Some T cells may be the graft donor's. This chain's CDR3 is CASGLSLSGSYSHEQYF. The CDR3 nucleotides are TGTGCTAGTGGTTTGTCTCTTAGCGGGAGTTACTCCCACGAGCAGTACTTC.